This T cell receptor beta chain was observed in a study of cytomegalovirus exposure and HLA in healthy donors. Repertoires were generated with immunoSEQ multiplex PCR, while TCRdb's copy carries only in-frame clones and drops some. The sample lists around 140,000 clones; 89% were seen once. With V trimmed by 3 bases and J by 8 bases, 9 bases remained unmatched. The germline CDR1 and CDR2 sequences are MNHNS and SASEGT. This CDR3 contains 15 residues. The sequenced material came from PBMCs. The chain couples TRBV6-1 to TRBJ1-2, with 10 bases matching TRBD1. The TCR sequence derives from a woman between 18 and 29 years old in good health and CMV-seronegative. The CDR3 here is CASSEFGTGVEGYTF. CDR3 nucleotides: TGTGCCAGCAGTGAGTTCGGGACAGGGGTAGAGGGCTACACCTTC.